Below are 4 T cell receptor beta chains sequenced from a single sample in a study of lymphopenia after photon versus proton radiotherapy. Assay used: immunoSEQ multiplex PCR; TCRdb lists only in-frame clones, some missing. The table includes 150,000 or so clones, about 85% detected once. This specimen was peripheral blood, taken from a patient treated with photon-based radiotherapy. The receptors come from a man between 50 and 59 years old with gastric cancer.

V is TRBV7-8 and J is TRBJ2-7; D possibly corresponds to TRBD2 (6 bases). The CDR3 is 15 amino acids. Germline values: CDR1 SGHVS, CDR2 FQNEAQ. V was cut by 5 bases and J by 2 bases, with 16 bases left in between. Here the CDR3 reads CASSRRDPGAYEQYF. CDR3 DNA sequence: TGTGCCAGCAGCCGCCGGGACCCGGGGGCCTACGAGCAGTACTTC.

This chain links TRBV30 with TRBJ1-1, with D possibly TRBD1 on 5 matching bases. Germline CDR1 reads GTSNPN; CDR2 reads SVGIG (reference sequence). Trimming stripped 3 bases from V and 1 base from J, with 12 bases between. The CDR3 is 14 amino acids. This chain's CDR3 is CAWSQGLPNTEAFF. The CDR3 DNA reads TGTGCCTGGAGCCAGGGACTCCCGAACACTGAAGCTTTCTTT.

This chain uses TRBV5-1 with TRBJ2-2; D not resolved. The germline V gene encodes CDR1 SGHRS and CDR2 YFSETQ. Trimming removed 0 bases from V and 4 bases from J, with 10 bases in between. The CDR3 is made up of 15 amino acids. DNA for the CDR3: TGCGCCAGCAGCTTGGACTCCCCGGTCACCGGGGAGCTGTTTTTT. Translated, it gives CASSLDSPVTGELFF.

The chain links TRBV9 to TRBJ2-1; TRBD2 aligns across 10 bases. CDR3 length: 18 residues. Germline V gene data show CDR1 as SGDLS and CDR2 as YYNGEE. V trimming: 2 bases; J trimming: 0 bases; junction bases outside the gene matches: 8. The DNA for the CDR3 is TGTGCCAGCAGCGTCCTAGCGGGAGTGTTGAGCTCCTACAATGAGCAGTTCTTC. It specifies CASSVLAGVLSSYNEQFF.